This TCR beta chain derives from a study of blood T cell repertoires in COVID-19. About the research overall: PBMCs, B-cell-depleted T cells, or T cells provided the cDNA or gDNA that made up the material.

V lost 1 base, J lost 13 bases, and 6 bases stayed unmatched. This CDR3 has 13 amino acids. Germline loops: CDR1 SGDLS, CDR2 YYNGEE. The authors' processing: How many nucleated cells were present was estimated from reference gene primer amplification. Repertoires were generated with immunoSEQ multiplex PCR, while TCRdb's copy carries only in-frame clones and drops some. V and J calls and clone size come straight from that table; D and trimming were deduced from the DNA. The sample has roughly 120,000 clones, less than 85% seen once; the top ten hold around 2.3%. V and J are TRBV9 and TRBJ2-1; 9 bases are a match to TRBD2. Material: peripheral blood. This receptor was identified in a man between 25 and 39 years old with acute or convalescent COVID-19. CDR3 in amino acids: CASSVNSGGPQFF. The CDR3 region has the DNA TGTGCCAGCAGCGTAAATAGCGGGGGACCACAGTTCTTC.